The 29 T cell receptor beta chains below were found in one sample sequenced in a study of cytomegalovirus exposure and HLA in healthy donors. Researchers ran the PCR with 60 Vbeta and 13 Jbeta primers. The assay was immunoSEQ multiplex PCR, and TCRdb's table has in-frame clones only and misses some. Of 170,000 or so clones in the sample, approximately 79% were seen once. Input material: PBMCs. The receptor source for this set is a woman aged 35 to 49 in good health and CMV-seronegative.

This rearrangement joins TRBV18 to TRBJ1-4; 10 nucleotides agree with TRBD1. There are 14 residues in the CDR3. In germline, CDR1 is KGHSH, CDR2 LQKENI. The junction had 4 bases not matched to a gene; V was cut back by 5 bases and J by 7 bases. The CDR3 DNA sequence: TGTGCCAGCTCAAAGGGACAGGGGAGTGAAAAACTGTTTTTT. It specifies CASSKGQGSEKLFF.

The V call is TRBV19, the J call TRBJ2-3; TRBD2 agrees at 11 bases. V lost 8 bases, J lost 1 base, and 8 bases stayed unmatched. From germline, CDR1 is LNHDA and CDR2 SQIVND (reference sequence). The CDR3 loop spans 16 amino acids. This chain's CDR3 is CASGGLTSGGTDTQYF. The CDR3 DNA sequence: TGTGCCAGTGGTGGACTGACTAGCGGGGGCACAGATACGCAGTATTTT.

The chain uses TRBV30 and TRBJ2-5; D may be TRBD1 (6 bases). TRBJ2-7 matches the DNA end more closely, so the J call is doubtful. Germline-derived CDR1 and CDR2 are GTSNPN and SVGIG (reference sequence). The CDR3 is made up of 14 amino acids. The CDR3 reads CAWSEQGGTYEQYF. CDR3 DNA: TGTGCCTGGAGTGAACAGGGCGGAACCTACGAGCAGTACTTC.

The chain carries TRBV4-2 and TRBJ1-5; D gene unclear. Germline assignment: CDR1 LGHNA and CDR2 YNFKEQ. The CDR3 spans 15 residues. Between the trimmed V and J ends, which lost 4 bases and 0 bases, there was a span of 10 bases. CDR3 nucleotide sequence: TGTGCCAGCAGCCTCAGAGAGGGTAGCAATCAGCCCCAGCATTTT. Protein sequence: CASSLREGSNQPQHF.

This rearrangement joins TRBV6-5 to TRBJ1-6, with TRBD1 identical over 10 bases. Germline CDR1 reads MNHEY; CDR2 reads SVGAGI. With 7 bases clipped from V and 7 bases from J, the junction kept 4 bases outside the gene matches. This CDR3 comprises 14 residues. Here the CDR3 reads CASTRQGANSPLHF. In nucleotides, the CDR3 is TGTGCCAGCACCAGACAGGGGGCGAATTCACCCCTCCACTTT.

The gene calls are TRBV2 and TRBJ1-2, with 10 nucleotides matching TRBD1. CDR1 is SNHLY, CDR2 FYNNEI, per germline. Germline trimming cut 6 bases from V and 8 bases from J; bases unmatched to any gene: 6. This CDR3 comprises 13 residues. This CDR3 reads CASSTGTGVGYTF. CDR3 bases: TGTGCCAGCAGCACCGGGACAGGGGTCGGCTACACCTTC.

The rearrangement joins TRBV2 to TRBJ2-7; 7 nucleotides line up with TRBD1. Germline trimming cut 3 bases from V and 4 bases from J; bases unmatched to any gene: 6. The CDR3 spans 14 residues. The germline CDR1 and CDR2 sequences are SNHLY and FYNNEI. The CDR3 region is CASSEWTGGYEQYF. CDR3 bases: TGTGCCAGCAGTGAGTGGACAGGCGGTTACGAGCAGTACTTC.

This clone is classed as medium-sized (0.01 to 0.1%). V gene TRBV6-6 combines with J gene TRBJ1-3; no clear D. CDR3 size: 11 residues. The germline V gene has CDR1 MNHNY and CDR2 SVGAGI (reference sequence). CDR3 sequence (DNA): TGTGTTGTCTGCTCTGGAAACACCATATATTTT. It is translated as CVVCSGNTIYF.

CDR3: CASSLTSGRGETQYF. The CDR3 nucleotides are TGCGCCAGCAGCTTGACTAGCGGGAGAGGAGAGACCCAGTACTTC. This chain connects TRBV5-1 to TRBJ2-5; TRBD2 agrees at 11 bases. Germline lookup yields CDR1 SGHRS and CDR2 YFSETQ. J was trimmed by 4 bases and V by 1 base; bases with no gene match: 3. The CDR3 loop spans 15 amino acids.

A few counts support this clone. This CDR3 is CVSRKSGGGQPQHF. CDR3 nucleotide sequence: TGTGTTAGCAGAAAATCGGGGGGCGGTCAGCCCCAGCATTTT. J is TRBJ1-5 and V is TRBV6-5; possibly TRBD1 for D (6 bases). The CDR3 sequence is 14 residues long. Per the germline V gene, CDR1 is MNHEY and CDR2 is SVGAGI.

This clone has only a few counts. The chain links TRBV19 to TRBJ2-7; 7 bases line up with TRBD1. Losses at the gene ends were 6 bases for V and 3 bases for J; bases not matched to a gene: 2. CDR1 is LNHDA, CDR2 SQIVND, per germline (reference sequence). The CDR3 runs to 12 residues. This CDR3 reads CASSDRDYEQYF. CDR3 DNA: TGTGCCAGTAGCGACAGGGACTACGAGCAGTACTTC.

V gene TRBV28 combines with J gene TRBJ2-7; TRBD1 is a possible D gene (6 bases). The length of the CDR3 is 13 residues. The V gene lost 6 bases and the J gene lost 5 bases, with 14 bases spanning the gap. Per the germline V gene, CDR1 is MDHEN and CDR2 is SYDVKM. The CDR3: CASSQGNRDEQYF. CDR3 sequence (DNA): TGTGCCAGCAGCCAGGGGAATCGGGACGAGCAGTACTTC.

The sample holds a few counts of this clone. This sequence joins TRBV5-1 and TRBJ2-7; TRBD1 is a possible D gene (5 bases). Trimming stripped 0 bases from V and 6 bases from J, with 7 bases between. The germline gives CDR1 SGHRS, CDR2 YFSETQ. This CDR3 has 12 amino acids. CDR3 nucleotides: TGCGCCAGCAGCTTGGCCGACAGCGAGCAGTACTTC. Translation: CASSLADSEQYF. The full variable domain, completed using reference TRBV5-1 and TRBJ2-7, is KAGVTQTPRYLIKTRGQQVTLSCSPISGHRSVSWYQQTPGQGLQFLFEYFSETQRNKGNFPGRFSGRQFSNSRSEMNVSTLELGDSALYLCASSLADSEQYFGPGTRLTVT.

This chain connects TRBV11-1 to TRBJ2-1; D might be TRBD2 (6 bases). The CDR3 runs 17 residues. Between the trimmed V and J ends, which lost 5 bases and 0 bases, there was a span of 17 bases. Germline V CDR1 and CDR2: SGHAT, FQDESV (reference sequence). The CDR3: CASSPTGRRGSYNEQFF. The CDR3 DNA reads TGTGCCAGCAGCCCCACAGGCAGGAGGGGCTCCTACAATGAGCAGTTCTTC. The full variable domain, completed using reference TRBV11-1 and TRBJ2-1, is EAEVAQSPRYKITEKSQAVAFWCDPISGHATLYWYRQILGQGPELLVQFQDESVVDDSQLPKDRFSAERLKGVDSTLKIQPAELGDSAMYLCASSPTGRRGSYNEQFFGPGTRLTVL.

This chain joins TRBV11-2 and TRBJ2-5; tentative D call: TRBD1 (6 bases). Germline lookup yields CDR1 SGHAT and CDR2 FQNNGV. This CDR3 is 13 amino acids long. V lost 6 bases and J lost 5, with 13 bases in between. The CDR3 region is CASSPGVRETQYF. In DNA, the CDR3 is TGTGCCAGCAGTCCAGGGGTGCGGGAGACCCAGTACTTC.

This chain links TRBV28 with TRBJ2-3; D gene unclear. V lost 6 bases to trimming and J lost 6 bases, with 10 bases between them. CDR1 and CDR2 from the germline V gene are MDHEN and SYDVKM. The CDR3 has 12 amino acids. CDR3 DNA sequence: TGTGCCAGCAGCACTATATTCGATACGCAGTATTTT. Its translation is CASSTIFDTQYF.

The chain employs TRBV29-1 and TRBJ2-1; 7 bases line up with TRBD2. The CDR3 contains 12 residues. Germline values: CDR1 SQVTM, CDR2 ANQGSEA. The junction had 2 bases not matched to a gene; V was cut back by 2 bases and J by 7 bases. The CDR3 nucleotides are TGCAGCGTTGAAAGAGCGGGGAATGAGCAGTTCTTC. It translates to CSVERAGNEQFF.

The table lists this clone with a count of one. CDR3: CASSWNRDLNQPQHF. In DNA, the CDR3 is TGTGCCAGCAGCTGGAACAGGGACCTCAATCAGCCCCAGCATTTT. The chain joins TRBV7-8 to TRBJ1-5; TRBD1 is a possible D gene (6 bases). Trimming shortened V by 4 bases and J by 3 bases, and 13 bases separated the two germline ends. The CDR3 spans 15 residues. Germline V gene data show CDR1 as SGHVS and CDR2 as FQNEAQ.

The V gene is TRBV30, the J gene TRBJ2-5, with D possibly being TRBD1 (5 bases). Germline CDR1 is GTSNPN and CDR2 is SVGIG (reference sequence). This CDR3 is built from 13 residues. Between the trimmed V and J ends, which lost 4 bases and 1 base, there was a span of 10 bases. CDR3 DNA sequence: TGTGCCTGGAAACTACAGGTCCAAGAGACCCAGTACTTC. Its protein is CAWKLQVQETQYF. Together with reference TRBV30 and TRBJ2-5, the CDR3 gives the full variable domain: SQTIHQWPATLVQPVGSPLSLECTVEGTSNPNLYWYRQAAGRGLQLLFYSVGIGQISSEVPQNLSASRPQDRQFILSSKKLLLSDSGFYLCAWKLQVQETQYFGPGTRLLVL.

V is TRBV6-6 and J is TRBJ1-1; 9 bases agree with TRBD1. This CDR3 contains 13 residues. CDR1 and CDR2 from the germline V gene are MNHNY and SVGAGI (reference sequence). V dropped 3 bases and J dropped 10; count of bases not matched to a gene: 6. CDR3 region: CASSYTPDRGAFF. As DNA, the CDR3 is TGTGCCAGCAGTTATACCCCGGACAGGGGAGCTTTCTTT.

The V and J genes are TRBV5-4 and TRBJ2-1; 9 nucleotides align to TRBD2. The trim removed 4 bases at V and 3 bases at J, leaving 5 bases unmatched. The germline CDR1 and CDR2 sequences are SGHNT and YYREEE (reference sequence). There are 15 residues in the CDR3. This CDR3 is CASSPRGGVYNEQFF. The CDR3 DNA sequence: TGTGCCAGCAGCCCGCGGGGGGGCGTCTACAATGAGCAGTTCTTC.

The chain combines TRBV28 with TRBJ1-2, with TRBD1 matching 7 bases. This CDR3 spans 18 amino acids. J lost 6 bases, V lost 4 bases, and 20 bases had no gene match. CDR1 and CDR2 (germline): MDHEN, SYDVKM. The CDR3 is CASSSISPLPGQPNGYTF. In nucleotides, the CDR3 is TGTGCCAGCAGTTCTATTAGCCCCTTGCCGGGACAGCCTAATGGCTACACCTTC.

This sequence joins TRBV27 and TRBJ1-2; the D gene is possibly TRBD1 (6 bases). Trimming left V 1 base short and J 8 bases short, with 17 bases between. Germline V lookup: CDR1 MNHEY, CDR2 SMNVEV (reference sequence). CDR3 length: 15 amino acids. The DNA for the CDR3 is TGTGCCAGCAGTTTATTGCCTCACAGGGCAAGAGGCTACACCTTC. It specifies CASSLLPHRARGYTF.

The chain couples TRBV5-4 to TRBJ1-3; D is unclear. The CDR3 spans 14 residues. From germline, CDR1 is SGHNT and CDR2 YYREEE (reference sequence). Trimming took off 4 bases at V and 3 bases at J, with 11 bases between the two ends. For the CDR3, the DNA is TGTGCCAGCAGCCATAATACGGGTGGAAACACCATATATTTT. This sequence encodes CASSHNTGGNTIYF.

The chain employs TRBV2 and TRBJ1-1; D might be TRBD1 (6 bases). The CDR3 spans 13 residues. The germline V and J ends were trimmed by 6 bases and 0 bases, with 8 bases remaining between them. CDR1 is SNHLY, CDR2 FYNNEI, per germline. The CDR3 spells CASSSGVNTEAFF. Written as DNA, the CDR3 is TGTGCCAGCAGCTCAGGGGTGAACACTGAAGCTTTCTTT.

This clone appeared a few times. The chain combines TRBV7-9 with TRBJ2-3, with D unresolved. V gave up 3 bases and J gave up 1 base, with 5 bases separating them. This CDR3 has 13 residues. Germline V gene data show CDR1 as SEHNR and CDR2 as FQNEAQ (reference sequence). CDR3 DNA sequence: TGTGCCAGCAGCTTCCTTGGCACAGATACGCAGTATTTT. Translating gives CASSFLGTDTQYF.

This chain connects TRBV9 to TRBJ2-1, with 7 positions matching TRBD1. The CDR3 contains 14 residues. V lost 0 bases to trimming and J lost 8 bases; unmatched junction nucleotides: 5. CDR1 and CDR2 from the germline V gene are SGDLS and YYNGEE. The CDR3 nucleotides are TGTGCCAGCAGCGTAGAGGGGGCAGGTGATGAGCAGTTCTTC. Protein product: CASSVEGAGDEQFF.

This clone was observed a handful of times. J is TRBJ2-3 and V is TRBV12-5; weak D call: TRBD1 (5 bases). The CDR3 totals 15 residues. Germline V CDR1 and CDR2: LGHNT, FRNRAP. V dropped 2 bases and J dropped 6 bases, with 15 bases sitting between them. The CDR3 sequence is CASGLQALRDDTQYF. The CDR3 coding sequence is TGTGCTAGTGGTTTGCAGGCCCTCAGGGATGATACGCAGTATTTT.

The V call is TRBV19, the J call TRBJ1-5; the D gene is possibly TRBD1 (5 bases). Trimming removed 5 bases at V and 2 bases at J, with 13 bases between. Germline values: CDR1 LNHDA, CDR2 SQIVND (reference sequence). The CDR3 loop spans 15 amino acids. The CDR3 coding sequence is TGTGCCAGTAGTCCGGGTTTAGGGGGCAATCAGCCCCAGCATTTT. It specifies CASSPGLGGNQPQHF.